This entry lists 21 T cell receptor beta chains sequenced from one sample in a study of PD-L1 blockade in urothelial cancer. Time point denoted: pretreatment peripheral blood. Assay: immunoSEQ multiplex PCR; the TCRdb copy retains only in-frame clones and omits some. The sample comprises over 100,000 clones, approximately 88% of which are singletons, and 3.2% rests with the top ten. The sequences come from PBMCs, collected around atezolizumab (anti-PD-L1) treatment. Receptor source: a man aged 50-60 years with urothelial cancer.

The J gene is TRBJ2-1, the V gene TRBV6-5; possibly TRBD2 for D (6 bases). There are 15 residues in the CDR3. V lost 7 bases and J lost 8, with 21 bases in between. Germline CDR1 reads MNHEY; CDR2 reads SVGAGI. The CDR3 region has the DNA TGTGCCAGCACCAAACCGGGCCTCCCGGGGGATGAGCAGTTCTTC. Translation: CASTKPGLPGDEQFF.

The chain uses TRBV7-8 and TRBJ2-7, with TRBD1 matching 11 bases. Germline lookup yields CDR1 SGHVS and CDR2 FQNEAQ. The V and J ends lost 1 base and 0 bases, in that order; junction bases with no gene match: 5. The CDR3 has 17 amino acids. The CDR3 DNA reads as TGTGCCAGCAGCTTAGGGACAGGGGGCTCTTCCTCCTACGAGCAGTACTTC. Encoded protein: CASSLGTGGSSSYEQYF.

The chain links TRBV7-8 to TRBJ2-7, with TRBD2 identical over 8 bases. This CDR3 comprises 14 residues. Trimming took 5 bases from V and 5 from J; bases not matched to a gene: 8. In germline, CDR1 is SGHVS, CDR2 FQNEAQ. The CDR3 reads CASSPRGGLNEQYF. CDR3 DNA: TGTGCCAGCAGCCCTCGGGGGGGCCTGAACGAGCAGTACTTC.

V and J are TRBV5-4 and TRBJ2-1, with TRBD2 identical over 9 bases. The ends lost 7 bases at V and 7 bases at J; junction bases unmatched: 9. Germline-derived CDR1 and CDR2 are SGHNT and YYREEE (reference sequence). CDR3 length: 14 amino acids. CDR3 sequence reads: CASFSGSQGNEQFF. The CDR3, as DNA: TGTGCCAGCTTTAGCGGGAGCCAGGGTAATGAGCAGTTCTTC.

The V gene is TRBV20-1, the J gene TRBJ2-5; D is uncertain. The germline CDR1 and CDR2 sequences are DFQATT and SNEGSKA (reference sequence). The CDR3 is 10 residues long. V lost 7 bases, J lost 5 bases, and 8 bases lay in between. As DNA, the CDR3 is TGCAGTGTGTTATTGGAGACCCAGTACTTC. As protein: CSVLLETQYF.

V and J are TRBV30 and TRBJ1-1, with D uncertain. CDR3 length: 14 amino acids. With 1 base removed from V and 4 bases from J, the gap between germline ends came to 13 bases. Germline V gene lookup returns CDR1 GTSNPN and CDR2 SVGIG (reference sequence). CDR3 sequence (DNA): TGTGCCTGGAGTGAAAATCGGGTAGGCACTGAAGCTTTCTTT. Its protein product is CAWSENRVGTEAFF. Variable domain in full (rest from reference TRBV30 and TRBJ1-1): SQTIHQWPATLVQPVGSPLSLECTVEGTSNPNLYWYRQAAGRGLQLLFYSVGIGQISSEVPQNLSASRPQDRQFILSSKKLLLSDSGFYLCAWSENRVGTEAFFGQGTRLTVV.

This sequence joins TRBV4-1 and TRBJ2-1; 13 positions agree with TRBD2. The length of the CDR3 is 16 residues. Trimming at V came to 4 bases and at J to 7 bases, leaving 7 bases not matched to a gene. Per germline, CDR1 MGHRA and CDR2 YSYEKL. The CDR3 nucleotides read TGCGCCAGCAGCCCGTGGACTAGCGGGAGACGTAATGAGCAGTTCTTC. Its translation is CASSPWTSGRRNEQFF.

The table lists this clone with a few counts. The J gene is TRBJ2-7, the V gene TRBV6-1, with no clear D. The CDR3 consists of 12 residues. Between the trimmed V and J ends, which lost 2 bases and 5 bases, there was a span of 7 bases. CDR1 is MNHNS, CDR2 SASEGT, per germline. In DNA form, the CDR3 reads TGTGCCAGCAGTGAATGGAGCCACGAGCAGTACTTC. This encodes CASSEWSHEQYF.

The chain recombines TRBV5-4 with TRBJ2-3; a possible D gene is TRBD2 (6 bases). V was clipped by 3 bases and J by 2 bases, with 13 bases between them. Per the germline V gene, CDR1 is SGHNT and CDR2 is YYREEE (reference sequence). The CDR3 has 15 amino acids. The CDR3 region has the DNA TGTGCCAGCAGCTCCACCGGGACTGTCACAGATACGCAGTATTTT. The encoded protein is CASSSTGTVTDTQYF. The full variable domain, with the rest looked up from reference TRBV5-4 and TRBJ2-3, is ETGVTQSPTHLIKTRGQQVTLRCSSQSGHNTVSWYQQALGQGPQFIFQYYREEENGRGNFPPRFSGLQFPNYSSELNVNALELDDSALYLCASSSTGTVTDTQYFGPGTRLTVL.

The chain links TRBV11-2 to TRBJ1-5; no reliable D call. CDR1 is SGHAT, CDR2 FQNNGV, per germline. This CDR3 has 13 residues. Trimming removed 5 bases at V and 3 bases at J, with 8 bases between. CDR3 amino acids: CASSPGYNQPQHF. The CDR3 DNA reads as TGTGCCAGCAGCCCGGGGTACAATCAGCCCCAGCATTTT. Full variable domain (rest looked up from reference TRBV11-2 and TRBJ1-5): EAGVAQSPRYKIIEKRQSVAFWCNPISGHATLYWYQQILGQGPKLLIQFQNNGVVDDSQLPKDRFSAERLKGVDSTLKIQPAKLEDSAVYLCASSPGYNQPQHFGDGTRLSIL.

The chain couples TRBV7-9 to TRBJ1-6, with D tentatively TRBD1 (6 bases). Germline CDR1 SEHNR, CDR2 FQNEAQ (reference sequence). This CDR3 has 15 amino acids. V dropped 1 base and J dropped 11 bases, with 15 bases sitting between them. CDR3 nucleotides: TGTGCCAGCAGCTTAGGTGGGGGGGCTACTACACCCCTCCACTTT. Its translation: CASSLGGGATTPLHF.

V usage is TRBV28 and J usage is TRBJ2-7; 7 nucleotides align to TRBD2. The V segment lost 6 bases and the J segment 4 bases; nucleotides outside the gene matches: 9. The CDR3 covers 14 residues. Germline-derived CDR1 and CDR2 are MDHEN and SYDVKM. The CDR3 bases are TGTGCCAGCAGCCCGGCGGCGGGAGTGTACGAGCAGTACTTC. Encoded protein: CASSPAAGVYEQYF.

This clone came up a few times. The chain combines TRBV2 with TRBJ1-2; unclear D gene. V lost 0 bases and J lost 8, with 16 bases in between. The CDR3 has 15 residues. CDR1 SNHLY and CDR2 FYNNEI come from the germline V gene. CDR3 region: CASSEANTGGYGYTF. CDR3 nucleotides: TGTGCCAGCAGTGAAGCGAACACGGGAGGGTACGGCTACACCTTC. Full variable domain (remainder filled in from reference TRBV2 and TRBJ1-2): EPEVTQTPSHQVTQMGQEVILRCVPISNHLYFYWYRQILGQKVEFLVSFYNNEISEKSEIFDDQFSVERPDGSNFTLKIRSTKLEDSAMYFCASSEANTGGYGYTFGSGTRLTVV.

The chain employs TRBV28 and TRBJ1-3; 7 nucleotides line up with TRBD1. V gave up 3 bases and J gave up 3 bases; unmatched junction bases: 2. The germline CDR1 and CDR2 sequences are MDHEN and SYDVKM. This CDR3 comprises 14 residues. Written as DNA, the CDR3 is TGTGCCAGCAGTTTCGACAGGGTTGGAAACACCATATATTTT. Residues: CASSFDRVGNTIYF.

CDR3 nucleotides: TGTGCCAGCAGTCTTCGGACAGGAACAGATACGCAGTATTTT. This translates into CASSLRTGTDTQYF. V is TRBV6-1 and J is TRBJ2-3; 7 bases match TRBD1. This CDR3 comprises 14 residues. J was trimmed by 3 bases and V by 5 bases; bases with no gene match: 5. The germline CDR1 and CDR2 sequences are MNHNS and SASEGT.

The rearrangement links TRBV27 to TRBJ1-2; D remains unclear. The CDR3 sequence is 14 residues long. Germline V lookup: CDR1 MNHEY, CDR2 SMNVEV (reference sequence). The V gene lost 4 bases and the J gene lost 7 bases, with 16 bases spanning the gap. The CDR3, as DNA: TGTGCCAGCAGTTCAGCGGGCCGACGAGGTGGCTACACCTTC. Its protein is CASSSAGRRGGYTF.

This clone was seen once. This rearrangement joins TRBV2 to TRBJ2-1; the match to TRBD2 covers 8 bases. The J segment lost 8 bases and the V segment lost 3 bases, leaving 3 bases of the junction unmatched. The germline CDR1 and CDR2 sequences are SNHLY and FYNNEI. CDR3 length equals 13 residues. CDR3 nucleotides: TGTGCCAGCAGTGACACAGCGGGAGATGAGCAGTTCTTC. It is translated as CASSDTAGDEQFF.

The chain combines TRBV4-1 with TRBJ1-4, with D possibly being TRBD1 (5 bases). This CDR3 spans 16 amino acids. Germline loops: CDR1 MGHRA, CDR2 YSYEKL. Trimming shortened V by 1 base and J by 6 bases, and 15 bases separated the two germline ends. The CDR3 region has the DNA TGCGCCAGCAGCCAAGGCCCCCGGGGGGAAGATGAAAAACTGTTTTTT. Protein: CASSQGPRGEDEKLFF.

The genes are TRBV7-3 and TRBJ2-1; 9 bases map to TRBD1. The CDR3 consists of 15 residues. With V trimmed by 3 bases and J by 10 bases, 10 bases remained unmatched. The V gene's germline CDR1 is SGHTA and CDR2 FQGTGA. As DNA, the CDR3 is TGTGCCAGCAGCTTGGGACCGGGACAGGGCCGGGAGCAGTTCTTC. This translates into CASSLGPGQGREQFF.

The CDR3 DNA sequence: TGTGCCTGGACCCGCGGGGTCACAGATACGCAGTATTTT. This codes for CAWTRGVTDTQYF. The J gene is TRBJ2-3, the V gene TRBV30; D may be TRBD2 (6 bases). This CDR3 has 13 residues. Trimming removed 4 bases at V and 2 bases at J, with 10 bases between. Germline V gene lookup returns CDR1 GTSNPN and CDR2 SVGIG (reference sequence).

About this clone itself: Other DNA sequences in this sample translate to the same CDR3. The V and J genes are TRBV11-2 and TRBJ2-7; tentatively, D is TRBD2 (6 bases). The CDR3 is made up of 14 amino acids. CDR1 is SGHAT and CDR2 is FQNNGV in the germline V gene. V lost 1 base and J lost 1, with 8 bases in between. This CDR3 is CASSLAGTSYEQYF. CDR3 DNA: TGTGCCAGCAGCTTAGCCGGGACTTCCTACGAGCAGTACTTC.